These T cell receptor beta chains were read from a single sample in a study of blood T cells in healthy people across ages. From the 5' RACE reads, TCRdb called clonotypes with MiXCR, one entry per CDR3 protein. The sample carries hundreds of thousands of distinct CDR3 sequences, around 48% recorded once. The specimen was blood. These TCRs come from an elderly man in good health. Both conserved end residues are part of each CDR3. The D gene is left open where the match is weak. Clone sizes are given selectively: once, few, many, or a class where the clone is expanded.

j_call: TRBJ1-1
v_call: TRBV7-9
d_call: TRBD1
clone_size: many
cdr3_nt: TGTGCCAGCAGCTCCAGGGACAGCTACACTGAAGCTTTCTTT
cdr3_aa: CASSSRDSYTEAFF

j_call: TRBJ2-1
v_call: TRBV7-9
d_call: NA
clone_size: few
cdr3_nt: TGTGCCAGCAGCTTGATCCATGAGCAGTTCTTC
cdr3_aa: CASSLIHEQFF

j_call: TRBJ2-5
v_call: TRBV12-3/TRBV12-4
d_call: NA
clone_size: NA
cdr3_nt: TGTGCCAGCAGTACTGGACGGCGGGTCCTAGCCGCCTGGGAGACCCAGTACTTC
cdr3_aa: CASSTGRRVLAAWETQYF

j_call: TRBJ1-6
v_call: TRBV10-3
d_call: NA
clone_size: NA
cdr3_nt: TGTGCCGACAGTGAGTCGAATATCCCCCTCCACTTT
cdr3_aa: CADSESNIPLHF

j_call: TRBJ2-4
v_call: TRBV5-1
d_call: NA
clone_size: few
cdr3_nt: TGCGCCAGCAGCTTGGACGCTGAGGGGGACATTCAGTACTTC
cdr3_aa: CASSLDAEGDIQYF

j_call: TRBJ1-5
v_call: TRBV6-5
d_call: NA
clone_size: many
cdr3_nt: TGTGCCAGCAGTCTAAATAGCAATCAGCCCCAGCATTTT
cdr3_aa: CASSLNSNQPQHF

j_call: TRBJ2-7
v_call: TRBV21-1
d_call: NA
clone_size: few
cdr3_nt: TGTGCCAGCAGCAAAGGCAGAACAGAGCGCTCCTACGAGCAGTACTTC
cdr3_aa: CASSKGRTERSYEQYF

j_call: TRBJ2-5
v_call: TRBV7-2
d_call: NA
clone_size: few
cdr3_nt: TGTGCCAGCAGCCCCCCCGGGACAAAGCAAGAGACCCAGTACTTC
cdr3_aa: CASSPPGTKQETQYF

j_call: TRBJ1-2
v_call: TRBV7-2
d_call: NA
clone_size: NA
cdr3_nt: TGTGCCAGCAGCTTAGAGTCAGGGGCCGGGTATGGCTACACCTTC
cdr3_aa: CASSLESGAGYGYTF

j_call: TRBJ1-2
v_call: TRBV28
d_call: TRBD1
clone_size: NA
cdr3_nt: TGTGCCAGCAGTTTAGGGGAGACAGGGGTCTATGGCTACACCTTC
cdr3_aa: CASSLGETGVYGYTF

j_call: TRBJ2-5
v_call: TRBV13
d_call: NA
clone_size: NA
cdr3_nt: TGTGCCAGCAGCTTAGGCGGGTGGCAAGAGACCCAGTACTTC
cdr3_aa: CASSLGGWQETQYF

j_call: TRBJ1-4
v_call: TRBV6-6
d_call: TRBD1
clone_size: few
cdr3_nt: TGTGCCAGCAGTGACAGGGAGCATGAAAAACTGTTTTTT
cdr3_aa: CASSDREHEKLFF

j_call: TRBJ2-2
v_call: TRBV10-1
d_call: TRBD2
clone_size: NA
cdr3_nt: TGCGCCAGCAGTGCCAGCGGGGCCGGGGAGCTGTTTTTT
cdr3_aa: CASSASGAGELFF

j_call: TRBJ1-2
v_call: TRBV21-1
d_call: NA
clone_size: few
cdr3_nt: TGTGCCAGCAGCAAAGACGCAGGGAAGGACTATGGCTACACCTTC
cdr3_aa: CASSKDAGKDYGYTF

j_call: TRBJ2-1
v_call: TRBV4-1
d_call: TRBD1
clone_size: few
cdr3_nt: TGCGCCAGCAGCCCGTACGAGGGACAGAAGGTGCAGTTCTTC
cdr3_aa: CASSPYEGQKVQFF

j_call: TRBJ1-1
v_call: TRBV6-6
d_call: NA
clone_size: many
cdr3_nt: TGTGCCAGCAGTGACGCCCAGGAATCTGAAGCTTTCTTT
cdr3_aa: CASSDAQESEAFF

j_call: TRBJ2-1
v_call: TRBV27
d_call: NA
clone_size: NA
cdr3_nt: TGTGCCAGCAGTCCGGCTGGGGGATCCTACAATGAGCAGTTCTTC
cdr3_aa: CASSPAGGSYNEQFF

j_call: TRBJ2-7
v_call: TRBV7-2
d_call: TRBD1
clone_size: few
cdr3_nt: TGTGCCAGCAGGGCCGGGACAGGGGGCTACGAGCAGTACTTC
cdr3_aa: CASRAGTGGYEQYF

j_call: TRBJ2-4
v_call: TRBV25-1
d_call: NA
clone_size: NA
cdr3_nt: TGTGCCAGCAGTGAAGTTGAGGCAGGATCGGCCAAAAACATTCAGTACTTC
cdr3_aa: CASSEVEAGSAKNIQYF

j_call: TRBJ2-3
v_call: TRBV3-1
d_call: NA
clone_size: once
cdr3_nt: TGTGCCAGCAGCCAAGATCAGGACGTGTGGGGAATAGATACGCAGTATTTT
cdr3_aa: CASSQDQDVWGIDTQYF

j_call: TRBJ2-1
v_call: TRBV5-6
d_call: NA
clone_size: NA
cdr3_nt: TGTGTCAGCAGCTTGGAACGTGAGCAGTTCTTC
cdr3_aa: CVSSLEREQFF

j_call: TRBJ2-1
v_call: TRBV9
d_call: TRBD2
clone_size: few
cdr3_nt: TGTGCCAGCAGCGTAACCCCTAGCGGGAGTGGGAATGAGCAGTTCTTC
cdr3_aa: CASSVTPSGSGNEQFF

j_call: TRBJ2-3
v_call: TRBV29-1
d_call: TRBD1
clone_size: NA
cdr3_nt: TGCAGCGTCGGACAGGGGGCTCCCACAGATACGCAGTATTTT
cdr3_aa: CSVGQGAPTDTQYF

j_call: TRBJ1-5
v_call: TRBV6-1
d_call: NA
clone_size: NA
cdr3_nt: TGTGCCAGCAGTGGTTCCGGGACCCGGGGCAATCAGCCCCAGCATTTT
cdr3_aa: CASSGSGTRGNQPQHF

j_call: TRBJ1-1
v_call: TRBV29-1
d_call: NA
clone_size: many
cdr3_nt: TGCAGCGTTGATCCGAGGGTTACTGAAGCTTTCTTT
cdr3_aa: CSVDPRVTEAFF

j_call: TRBJ2-7
v_call: TRBV20-1
d_call: TRBD1
clone_size: NA
cdr3_nt: TGCAGTGCTAGACCCGGACAGGGTCTCTACGAGCAGTACTTC
cdr3_aa: CSARPGQGLYEQYF

j_call: TRBJ2-3
v_call: TRBV28
d_call: NA
clone_size: NA
cdr3_nt: TGTGCCAGCAGCCACGCGCGGGACAATCGATACACAGATACGCAGTATTTT
cdr3_aa: CASSHARDNRYTDTQYF

j_call: TRBJ2-5
v_call: TRBV25-1
d_call: NA
clone_size: NA
cdr3_nt: TGTGCCAGCAGTGTTTGGGGCCCAGAGACCCAGTACTTC
cdr3_aa: CASSVWGPETQYF

j_call: TRBJ2-7
v_call: TRBV7-9
d_call: NA
clone_size: few
cdr3_nt: TGTGCCAGCAGCAAAATTAGGGGGGACAGACCCTACGAGCAGTACTTC
cdr3_aa: CASSKIRGDRPYEQYF

j_call: TRBJ2-1
v_call: TRBV29-1
d_call: NA
clone_size: NA
cdr3_nt: TGCAGCGTGCCCTCAGGGGTCGAGCAGTTCTTC
cdr3_aa: CSVPSGVEQFF

j_call: TRBJ2-5
v_call: TRBV12-3/TRBV12-4
d_call: NA
clone_size: few
cdr3_nt: TGTGCCAGCACTTCAGGCCGGGCGGAGACCCAGTACTTC
cdr3_aa: CASTSGRAETQYF

j_call: TRBJ2-3
v_call: TRBV7-9
d_call: NA
clone_size: few
cdr3_nt: TGTGCCAGCAGCTCGCCGGGACAACGCCAGTATTTT
cdr3_aa: CASSSPGQRQYF

j_call: TRBJ2-1
v_call: TRBV6-5
d_call: TRBD2
clone_size: NA
cdr3_nt: TGTGTCAGCATGCGATCTAGCGGGATTTACAATGAGCAGTTCTTT
cdr3_aa: CVSMRSSGIYNEQFF

j_call: TRBJ1-6
v_call: TRBV7-2
d_call: TRBD1
clone_size: few
cdr3_nt: TGTGCCAGCAGCTTTTTGAGGGGGCTTAATTCACCCCTCCACTTT
cdr3_aa: CASSFLRGLNSPLHF

j_call: TRBJ2-7
v_call: TRBV7-9
d_call: NA
clone_size: few
cdr3_nt: TGTGCCAGCAGCTCGGCGCCCGCCGCCGAGCAGTACTTC
cdr3_aa: CASSSAPAAEQYF

j_call: TRBJ1-6
v_call: TRBV20-1
d_call: NA
clone_size: NA
cdr3_nt: TGCAGTGCTAGAGAGGACGTGACCTTCACCCTCCACTTT
cdr3_aa: CSAREDVTFTLHF

j_call: TRBJ2-3
v_call: TRBV7-9
d_call: TRBD1
clone_size: few
cdr3_nt: TGTGCCAGCAGCTCTGATCGTCCCGGGACAGGTCGTTCCACAGATACGCAGTATTTT
cdr3_aa: CASSSDRPGTGRSTDTQYF

j_call: TRBJ2-2
v_call: TRBV6-5
d_call: TRBD1
clone_size: NA
cdr3_nt: TGTGCCAGCAGTTACTCGGACAGGATAGACACCGGGGAGCTGTTTTTT
cdr3_aa: CASSYSDRIDTGELFF

j_call: TRBJ1-2
v_call: TRBV4-3
d_call: TRBD1
clone_size: few
cdr3_nt: TGCGCCAGCAGCCAAGATCTAACAGGGGGCGCGGTCTATGGCTACACCTTC
cdr3_aa: CASSQDLTGGAVYGYTF

j_call: TRBJ2-5
v_call: TRBV6-2/TRBV6-3
d_call: NA
clone_size: NA
cdr3_nt: TGTGCCAGCAGTCCCCTAGGACCGATACAAGAGACCCAGTACTTC
cdr3_aa: CASSPLGPIQETQYF

j_call: TRBJ1-1
v_call: TRBV7-9
d_call: NA
clone_size: NA
cdr3_nt: TGTGCCAGCAGCTGGAGTATGGGGGTGAACACTGAAGCTTTCTTT
cdr3_aa: CASSWSMGVNTEAFF

j_call: TRBJ2-7
v_call: TRBV7-2
d_call: NA
clone_size: NA
cdr3_nt: TGTGCCAGCAGCCTTCAGGGGAGTAAGTACGAGCAGTACTTC
cdr3_aa: CASSLQGSKYEQYF

j_call: TRBJ2-1
v_call: TRBV10-2
d_call: TRBD2
clone_size: NA
cdr3_nt: TGCGCCAGCAGTGAGTCGATGATAGCGGGAGGGCATCCCGAGCAGTTCTTC
cdr3_aa: CASSESMIAGGHPEQFF

j_call: TRBJ1-5
v_call: TRBV9
d_call: NA
clone_size: NA
cdr3_nt: TGTGCCAGCAGCGCCGAGTGGGATCAGCCCCAGCATTTT
cdr3_aa: CASSAEWDQPQHF

j_call: TRBJ2-7
v_call: TRBV21-1
d_call: NA
clone_size: NA
cdr3_nt: TGTGCCAGCAGGGGGAGGGCCCTCTCCTACGAGCAGTACTTC
cdr3_aa: CASRGRALSYEQYF

j_call: TRBJ2-2
v_call: TRBV28
d_call: TRBD1
clone_size: once
cdr3_nt: TGTGCCAGCAGGGGACAGCGAACAAGGGCCGGGGAGCTGTTTTTT
cdr3_aa: CASRGQRTRAGELFF

j_call: TRBJ1-1
v_call: TRBV20-1
d_call: NA
clone_size: NA
cdr3_nt: TGCAGTGCTAATCGCAGGGGCGGAGGGGGTGAAGCTTTCTTT
cdr3_aa: CSANRRGGGGEAFF

j_call: TRBJ2-4
v_call: TRBV29-1
d_call: NA
clone_size: NA
cdr3_nt: TGCAGCGTTGTCTGGGGGACCAAAAACATTCAGTACTTC
cdr3_aa: CSVVWGTKNIQYF

j_call: TRBJ1-2
v_call: TRBV4-3
d_call: NA
clone_size: NA
cdr3_nt: TGCGCCAGCAGCCAAGATACAGGGAAGGCTGGCTACACCTTC
cdr3_aa: CASSQDTGKAGYTF

j_call: TRBJ2-7
v_call: TRBV20-1
d_call: TRBD2
clone_size: NA
cdr3_nt: TGCAGTGCTAGAGATAATATGGGACTAGCGGGCACCGACGAGCAGTACTTC
cdr3_aa: CSARDNMGLAGTDEQYF

j_call: TRBJ2-5
v_call: TRBV12-3/TRBV12-4
d_call: NA
clone_size: NA
cdr3_nt: TGTGCCAGCAGCCCTTTAGGACGAGCGTGGTACTTC
cdr3_aa: CASSPLGRAWYF

j_call: TRBJ2-5
v_call: TRBV28
d_call: TRBD1
clone_size: NA
cdr3_nt: TGTGCCAGCAGCCCTCCCCCCCAGGGGGCTGTGGAGACCCAGTACTTC
cdr3_aa: CASSPPPQGAVETQYF

j_call: TRBJ1-1
v_call: TRBV20-1
d_call: NA
clone_size: NA
cdr3_nt: TGCAGTGCTAGAGATGTAAAGGGGAACACTGAAGCTTTCTTT
cdr3_aa: CSARDVKGNTEAFF

j_call: TRBJ2-7
v_call: TRBV27
d_call: NA
clone_size: few
cdr3_nt: TGTGCCAGCAGTTTATCCGAGCGCTTCGAGCAGTACTTC
cdr3_aa: CASSLSERFEQYF

j_call: TRBJ2-1
v_call: TRBV7-8
d_call: TRBD2
clone_size: NA
cdr3_nt: TGTGCCAGCAGCTTATATAGCGGGGTTGAGCAGTTCTTC
cdr3_aa: CASSLYSGVEQFF